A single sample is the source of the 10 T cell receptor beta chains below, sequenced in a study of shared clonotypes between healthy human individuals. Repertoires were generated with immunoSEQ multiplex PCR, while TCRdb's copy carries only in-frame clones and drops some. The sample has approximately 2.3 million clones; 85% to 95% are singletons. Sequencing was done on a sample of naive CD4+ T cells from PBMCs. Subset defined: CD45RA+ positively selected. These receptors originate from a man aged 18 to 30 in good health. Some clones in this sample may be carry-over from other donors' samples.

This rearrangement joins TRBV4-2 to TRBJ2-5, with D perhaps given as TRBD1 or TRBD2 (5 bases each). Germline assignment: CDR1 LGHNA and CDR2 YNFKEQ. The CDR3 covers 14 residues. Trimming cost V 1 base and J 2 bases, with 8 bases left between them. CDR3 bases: TGTGCCAGCAGCCAAGTGAGGGGACAAGAGACCCAGTACTTC. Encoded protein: CASSQVRGQETQYF.

The CDR3 protein is CAISESSRGRGNTIYF. For the CDR3, the DNA is TGTGCCATCAGTGAGTCGAGTCGGGGTAGGGGAAACACCATATATTTT. The rearrangement joins TRBV10-3 to TRBJ1-3, with D uncertain. Germline V gives CDR1 ENHRY, CDR2 SYGVKD. This CDR3 has 16 residues. V lost 0 bases to trimming and J lost 4 bases, with 13 bases between them.

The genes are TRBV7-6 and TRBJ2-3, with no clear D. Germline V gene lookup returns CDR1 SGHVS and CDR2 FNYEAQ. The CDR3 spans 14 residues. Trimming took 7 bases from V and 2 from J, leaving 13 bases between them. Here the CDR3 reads CASTPSINTDTQYF. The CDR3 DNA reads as TGTGCCAGCACACCTTCGATAAACACAGATACGCAGTATTTT. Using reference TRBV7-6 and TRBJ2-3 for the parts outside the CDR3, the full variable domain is GAGVSQSPRYKVTKRGQDVALRCDPISGHVSLYWYRQALGQGPEFLTYFNYEAQQDKSGLPNDRFSAERPEGSISTLTIQRTEQRDSAMYRCASTPSINTDTQYFGPGTRLTVL.

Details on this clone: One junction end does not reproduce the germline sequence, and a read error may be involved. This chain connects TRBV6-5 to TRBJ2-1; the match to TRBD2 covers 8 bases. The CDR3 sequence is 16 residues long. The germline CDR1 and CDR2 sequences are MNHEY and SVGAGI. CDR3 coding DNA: TGTGCCAGCAGTTCCGTGTCCTCCTTGATAGCGGGACCCCCCCTCTTC. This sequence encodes CASSSVSSLIAGPPLF.

The CDR3 sequence is CASSVLGGALTDTQYF. The CDR3 DNA reads as TGTGCCAGCAGTGTTCTCGGAGGGGCCCTCACAGATACGCAGTATTTT. The chain employs TRBV2 and TRBJ2-3, with D possibly TRBD2 on 6 matching bases. Per the germline V gene, CDR1 is SNHLY and CDR2 is FYNNEI. The V gene lost 4 bases and the J gene lost 2 bases, with 16 bases spanning the gap. This CDR3 has 16 residues.

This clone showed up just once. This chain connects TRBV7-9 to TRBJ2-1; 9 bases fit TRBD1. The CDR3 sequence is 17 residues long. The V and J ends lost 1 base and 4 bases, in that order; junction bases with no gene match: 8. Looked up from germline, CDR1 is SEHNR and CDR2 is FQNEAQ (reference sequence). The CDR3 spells CASSLGAGDRAYNEQFF. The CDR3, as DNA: TGTGCCAGCAGCTTAGGAGCAGGGGACAGGGCTTACAATGAGCAGTTCTTC.

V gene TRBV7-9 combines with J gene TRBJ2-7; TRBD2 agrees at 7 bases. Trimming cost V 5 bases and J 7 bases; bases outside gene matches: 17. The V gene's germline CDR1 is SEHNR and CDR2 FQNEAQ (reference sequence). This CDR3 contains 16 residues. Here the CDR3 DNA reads TGTGCCAGCAGCCCTCACCAGGGAGCGGGATTGAGGGAGCAGTACTTC. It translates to CASSPHQGAGLREQYF.

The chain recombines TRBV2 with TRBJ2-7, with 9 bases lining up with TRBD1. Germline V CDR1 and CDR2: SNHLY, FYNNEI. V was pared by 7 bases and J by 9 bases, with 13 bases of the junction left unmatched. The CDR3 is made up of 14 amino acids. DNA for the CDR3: TGTGCCAGCAAAGGGACAGGGAATATGGGAACGCAGTACTTC. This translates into CASKGTGNMGTQYF.

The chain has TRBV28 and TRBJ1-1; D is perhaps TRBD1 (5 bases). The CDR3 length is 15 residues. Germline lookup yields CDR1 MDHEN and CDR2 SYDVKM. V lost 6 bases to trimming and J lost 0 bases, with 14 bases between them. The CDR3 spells CASRRGGGMNTEAFF. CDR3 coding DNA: TGTGCCAGCAGGAGGGGCGGAGGAATGAACACTGAAGCTTTCTTT.

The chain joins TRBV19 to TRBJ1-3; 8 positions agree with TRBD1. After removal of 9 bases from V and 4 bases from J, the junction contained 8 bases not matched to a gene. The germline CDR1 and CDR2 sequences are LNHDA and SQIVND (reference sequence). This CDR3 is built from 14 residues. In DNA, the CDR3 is TGTGCCAGGCACGACAGGGGACCAGGAAACACCATATATTTT. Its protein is CARHDRGPGNTIYF.